The 29 T cell receptor beta chains below come from one sample, sequenced in a study of cytomegalovirus exposure and HLA in healthy donors. It was with 60 Vbeta and 13 Jbeta primers that the PCR ran. Using immunoSEQ multiplex PCR, the repertoire was profiled, and TCRdb retains in-frame clones only, with some absent. The table has 180,000 or so clones, about 9% seen once. The sample taken for sequencing was PBMCs. These receptors were taken from a woman aged 25-40 years in good health and CMV-seropositive.

The V gene is TRBV10-2, the J gene TRBJ2-1; 11 bases align to TRBD2. The CDR3 is 15 residues long. V gave up 6 bases and J gave up 7 bases; unmatched junction bases: 8. The germline gives CDR1 WSHSY, CDR2 SAAADI. The chain's CDR3 is CASRVAGGPGNEQFF. In DNA form, the CDR3 reads TGCGCCAGCAGAGTAGCGGGAGGGCCGGGAAATGAGCAGTTCTTC.

This clone came up a few times. The chain combines TRBV14 with TRBJ2-5; D unclear. This CDR3 has 10 residues. V shed 8 bases and J shed 1 base, with 2 bases lying between them. CDR1 is SGHDN and CDR2 is FVKESK in the germline V gene. CDR3 amino acids: CASLQETQYF. For the CDR3, the DNA is TGTGCCAGCCTCCAAGAGACCCAGTACTTC.

This clone has just a few counts. Other DNA sequences in the same sample also yield this CDR3. The genes are TRBV5-1 and TRBJ2-1; no clear D. The CDR3 is made up of 11 amino acids. Germline CDR1 reads SGHRS; CDR2 reads YFSETQ. Deletions cut 2 bases from V and 6 bases from J, with 3 bases between. CDR3 amino acids: CASSFSNEQFF. In nucleotides, the CDR3 is TGCGCCAGCAGCTTTAGCAATGAGCAGTTCTTC.

The genes are TRBV11-2 and TRBJ2-7; weak D call: TRBD2 (6 bases). Trimming pared 5 bases from V and 2 bases from J, leaving 13 bases between. Germline V gene lookup returns CDR1 SGHAT and CDR2 FQNNGV. This CDR3 has 14 amino acids. CDR3 coding DNA: TGTGCCAGCAGCCGGCGGGACGGAACCTACGAGCAGTACTTC. This gives the protein CASSRRDGTYEQYF.

This clone was counted between two and nine times. The J gene is TRBJ1-2, the V gene TRBV5-1, with 8 bases identical to TRBD1. V gave up 3 bases and J gave up 2 bases; unmatched junction bases: 6. CDR3 length: 15 amino acids. Germline V gives CDR1 SGHRS, CDR2 YFSETQ. Here the CDR3 DNA reads TGCGCCAGCAGCTATATAGGACAGGGCAACTATGGCTACACCTTC. It translates to CASSYIGQGNYGYTF.

The chain recombines TRBV19 with TRBJ2-7, with 11 bases identical to TRBD2. After removal of 5 bases from V and 6 bases from J, the junction contained 9 bases not matched to a gene. Per germline, CDR1 LNHDA and CDR2 SQIVND (reference sequence). The CDR3 extends over 15 amino acids. CDR3 DNA sequence: TGTGCCAGTAGTCCTTCTAGCGGGAGGAGATCCGAGCAGTACTTC. It codes for CASSPSSGRRSEQYF.

There are a few counts of this clone. The V gene is TRBV28, the J gene TRBJ1-1; D is perhaps TRBD1 (5 bases). The CDR3 extends over 13 amino acids. V lost 4 bases to trimming and J lost 6 bases, with 12 bases between them. CDR1 and CDR2 from the germline V gene are MDHEN and SYDVKM. This CDR3 reads CASSSVTGAEAFF. DNA of the CDR3: TGTGCCAGCAGTTCTGTGACGGGGGCTGAAGCTTTCTTT.

A note on this clone: An end of the junction does not agree with germline; a read error may underlie this. CDR3 sequence: CASSQDQSRAINYEQSF. The DNA of the CDR3 is TGCGCCAGCAGCCAAGATCAGAGCAGGGCCATTAACTACGAGCAGTCCTTC. J is TRBJ2-7 and V is TRBV4-1; D is possibly TRBD1 (5 bases). CDR1 is MGHRA and CDR2 is YSYEKL in the germline V gene. The CDR3 totals 17 residues.

This clone has only a few counts. The chain joins TRBV25-1 to TRBJ2-7; 8 bases agree with TRBD2. Germline V gene data show CDR1 as MGHDK and CDR2 as SYGVNS. The CDR3 spans 14 residues. Trimming took 4 bases from V and 4 from J; bases not matched to a gene: 6. The CDR3 nucleotides are TGTGCCAGCAGTGTTGGACTAGCCCGATACGAGCAGTACTTC. This encodes CASSVGLARYEQYF.

The chain employs TRBV29-1 and TRBJ2-3, with TRBD2 matching over 8 bases. The CDR3 runs 14 residues. The J segment lost 1 base and the V segment lost 6 bases, leaving 6 bases of the junction unmatched. The V gene's germline CDR1 is SQVTM and CDR2 ANQGSEA. The CDR3 DNA follows: TGCAGCGTGGCCGGGGGGGAAGGCACAGATACGCAGTATTTT. Protein product: CSVAGGEGTDTQYF.

This clone was picked up a small number of times. This chain joins TRBV9 and TRBJ2-5, with D maybe TRBD1 (6 bases). The CDR3 totals 15 residues. The germline V gene has CDR1 SGDLS and CDR2 YYNGEE. V was trimmed by 8 bases and J by 3 bases, leaving 20 bases between them. CDR3 in amino acids: CASCRGVGGEETQYF. The CDR3 nucleotides read TGTGCCAGTTGTAGGGGAGTAGGGGGAGAAGAGACCCAGTACTTC.

This clone was seen only a few times. This chain uses TRBV6-4 with TRBJ1-4; D may be TRBD1 (5 bases). The ends were cut back, 2 bases at V and 5 bases at J, with 21 bases in the middle. The length of the CDR3 is 18 residues. Germline values: CDR1 MRHNA, CDR2 SNTAGT. The CDR3 region is CASSDSRTPQDLNEKLFF. The DNA for the CDR3 is TGTGCCAGCAGTGACAGTCGGACACCCCAAGATCTCAATGAAAAACTGTTTTTT.

The V and J genes are TRBV9 and TRBJ2-2; 13 bases agree with TRBD2. This CDR3 has 17 residues. From germline, CDR1 is SGDLS and CDR2 YYNGEE. Trimming at V came to 5 bases and at J to 4 bases, leaving 8 bases not matched to a gene. CDR3 loop: CASREGLAGTGTGELFF. DNA of the CDR3: TGTGCCAGCAGGGAGGGACTAGCGGGAACGGGCACCGGGGAGCTGTTTTTT.

CDR3 loop: CASSSTSGQATEQFF. The CDR3 DNA reads TGTGCCAGCAGCTCTACTAGCGGGCAAGCCACTGAGCAGTTCTTC. The chain links TRBV11-2 to TRBJ2-1, with 9 bases identical to TRBD2. The germline V gene has CDR1 SGHAT and CDR2 FQNNGV. CDR3 length equals 15 residues. V dropped 4 bases and J dropped 9; count of bases not matched to a gene: 10.

The chain employs TRBV5-1 and TRBJ2-7; 8 nucleotides align to TRBD2. The length of the CDR3 is 13 residues. Per germline, CDR1 SGHRS and CDR2 YFSETQ. The trim removed 4 bases at V and 7 bases at J, leaving 7 bases unmatched. This chain's CDR3 is CASSQGTSWEQYF. Here the CDR3 DNA reads TGCGCCAGCAGCCAGGGGACTAGTTGGGAGCAGTACTTC.

This clone showed up just a few times. The chain links TRBV6-1 to TRBJ2-1, with D possibly TRBD2 on 6 matching bases. The CDR3 is 13 amino acids. Germline values: CDR1 MNHNS, CDR2 SASEGT. Trimming stripped 10 bases from V and 3 bases from J, with 13 bases between. The CDR3 region has the DNA TGTGCCACGGGGGTAGCGGACTACAATGAGCAGTTCTTC. Its translation: CATGVADYNEQFF.

The chain has TRBV15 and TRBJ1-2, with unresolved D. Germline CDR1 LNHNV, CDR2 YYDKDF (reference sequence). V was clipped by 0 bases and J by 3 bases, with 8 bases between them. The CDR3 is 14 amino acids. This CDR3 reads CATSRDRQDYGYTF. The CDR3 DNA follows: TGTGCCACCAGCAGAGATCGACAAGACTATGGCTACACCTTC. Looking up the rest from reference TRBV15 and TRBJ1-2 gives the full variable domain: DAMVIQNPRYQVTQFGKPVTLSCSQTLNHNVMYWYQQKSSQAPKLLFHYYDKDFNNEADTPDNFQSRRPNTSFCFLDIRSPGLGDTAMYLCATSRDRQDYGYTFGSGTRLTVV.

This clone has more than one count but fewer than ten. The chain links TRBV7-2 to TRBJ1-3; D is unclear. The germline CDR1 and CDR2 sequences are SGHTA and FQGNSA. The CDR3 extends over 13 amino acids. V was clipped by 7 bases and J by 4 bases, with 11 bases between them. The CDR3: CASNLAGGNTIYF. CDR3 DNA: TGTGCCAGCAACCTTGCGGGGGGAAACACCATATATTTT.

This CDR3 is CASSPSLSGRGYNEQFF. In nucleotides, the CDR3 is TGTGCCAGCAGTCCCTCACTTAGCGGGAGGGGATACAATGAGCAGTTCTTC. This chain links TRBV27 with TRBJ2-1; 11 bases are shared with TRBD2. The CDR3 length is 17 residues. After removal of 5 bases from V and 4 bases from J, the junction contained 10 bases not matched to a gene. Germline lookup yields CDR1 MNHEY and CDR2 SMNVEV (reference sequence).

This clone has a handful of counts. V and J are TRBV5-1 and TRBJ2-2; no clear D gene. The CDR3 contains 16 residues. Trimming stripped 0 bases from V and 2 bases from J, with 11 bases between. Germline loops: CDR1 SGHRS, CDR2 YFSETQ. The CDR3 DNA reads as TGCGCCAGCAGCTTGGCCGTCAGATCTAACACCGGGGAGCTGTTTTTT. Its protein is CASSLAVRSNTGELFF.

The chain employs TRBV6-1 and TRBJ2-3, with D tentatively TRBD1 (5 bases). CDR1 is MNHNS, CDR2 SASEGT, per germline. This CDR3 has 14 amino acids. Trimming shortened V by 1 base and J by 2 bases, and 7 bases separated the two germline ends. CDR3 nucleotides: TGTGCCAGCAGTGAAGGGGGCCTCACAGATACGCAGTATTTT. Protein product: CASSEGGLTDTQYF.

This chain uses TRBV6-6 with TRBJ2-7, with D maybe TRBD1 (6 bases). V dropped 5 bases and J dropped 2 bases, with 13 bases sitting between them. The CDR3 has 14 amino acids. Germline CDR1 reads MNHNY; CDR2 reads SVGAGI (reference sequence). CDR3 coding DNA: TGTGCCAGCAGTACTCGGGACAACCCCTACGAGCAGTACTTC. Its translation: CASSTRDNPYEQYF.

V usage is TRBV4-1 and J usage is TRBJ2-5, with a tentative D call TRBD2 (5 bases). V was clipped by 0 bases and J by 5 bases, with 13 bases between them. The CDR3 length is 15 residues. The germline V gene encodes CDR1 MGHRA and CDR2 YSYEKL. The CDR3 DNA is TGCGCCAGCAGCCAAGAGGGGAGTCGAGGGGAGACCCAGTACTTC. This translates into CASSQEGSRGETQYF.

The chain employs TRBV5-1 and TRBJ2-7, with 12 bases aligning to TRBD2. Germline V CDR1 and CDR2: SGHRS, YFSETQ. The V gene end was trimmed by 4 bases and the J gene end by 5 bases; junction bases not matched to a gene: 10. The CDR3 has 16 residues. This CDR3 reads CASSDLLAGGPNEQYF. CDR3 DNA sequence: TGCGCCAGCAGCGACCTTCTAGCGGGAGGGCCCAACGAGCAGTACTTC.

This clone was found a few times. This rearrangement joins TRBV5-4 to TRBJ1-2; D perhaps matches TRBD1 (6 bases). Germline V gene sequence: CDR1 SGHNT, CDR2 YYREEE (reference sequence). The CDR3 contains 14 residues. With 0 bases removed from V and 1 base from J, the gap between germline ends came to 7 bases. CDR3 sequence (DNA): TGTGCCAGCAGCTTGGGACAGGTTAACTATGGCTACACCTTC. It yields the protein CASSLGQVNYGYTF.

This sequence joins TRBV19 and TRBJ2-5, with D hard to call. The DNA end favors TRBJ2-7, so the J call may be wrong. CDR1 is LNHDA and CDR2 is SQIVND in the germline V gene (reference sequence). There are 10 residues in the CDR3. The CDR3 protein is CASSTSEQYF. The DNA of the CDR3 is TGTGCCAGTAGCACAAGCGAGCAGTACTTC.

This clone occurred a few times. The chain combines TRBV9 with TRBJ2-1; a possible D gene is TRBD2 (6 bases). Trimming removed 3 bases from V and 0 bases from J, with 16 bases in between. The germline V gene has CDR1 SGDLS and CDR2 YYNGEE. The CDR3 is made up of 17 amino acids. CDR3 nucleotide sequence: TGTGCCAGCAGCGCCCAAGGTAGCGGCTACTCCTACAATGAGCAGTTCTTC. It specifies CASSAQGSGYSYNEQFF.

This chain connects TRBV18 to TRBJ2-1; tentatively, D is TRBD2 (6 bases). Germline V gene sequence: CDR1 KGHSH, CDR2 LQKENI. Trimming removed 2 bases from V and 6 bases from J, with 11 bases in between. This CDR3 region has 14 residues. The CDR3 DNA reads as TGTGCCAGCTCACCAGAGACTAGTGGCAATGAGCAGTTCTTC. Its translation is CASSPETSGNEQFF.

The CDR3 bases are TGTGCCACCGATACAGGGGGCTACGACGAGCAGTACTTC. Amino acid sequence: CATDTGGYDEQYF. The V and J genes are TRBV2 and TRBJ2-7, with 9 bases matching TRBD1. The CDR3 is 13 amino acids. The trim removed 10 bases at V and 5 bases at J, leaving 9 bases unmatched. The V gene's germline CDR1 is SNHLY and CDR2 FYNNEI.